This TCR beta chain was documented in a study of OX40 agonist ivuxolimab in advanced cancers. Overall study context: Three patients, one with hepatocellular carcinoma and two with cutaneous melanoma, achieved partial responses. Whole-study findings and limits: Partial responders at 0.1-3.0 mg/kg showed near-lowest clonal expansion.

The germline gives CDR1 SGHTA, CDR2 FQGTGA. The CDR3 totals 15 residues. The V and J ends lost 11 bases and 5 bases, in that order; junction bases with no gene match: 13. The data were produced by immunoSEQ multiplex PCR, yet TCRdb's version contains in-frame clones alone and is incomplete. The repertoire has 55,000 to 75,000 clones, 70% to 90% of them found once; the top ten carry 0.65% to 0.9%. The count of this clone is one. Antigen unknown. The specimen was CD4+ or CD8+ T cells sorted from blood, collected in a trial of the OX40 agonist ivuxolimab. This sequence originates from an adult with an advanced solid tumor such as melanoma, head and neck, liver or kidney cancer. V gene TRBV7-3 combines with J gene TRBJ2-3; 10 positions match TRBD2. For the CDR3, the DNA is TGTGCCTGTTCCCTGCTAGCGGGGGTCCTAGATACGCAGTATTTT. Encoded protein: CACSLLAGVLDTQYF.